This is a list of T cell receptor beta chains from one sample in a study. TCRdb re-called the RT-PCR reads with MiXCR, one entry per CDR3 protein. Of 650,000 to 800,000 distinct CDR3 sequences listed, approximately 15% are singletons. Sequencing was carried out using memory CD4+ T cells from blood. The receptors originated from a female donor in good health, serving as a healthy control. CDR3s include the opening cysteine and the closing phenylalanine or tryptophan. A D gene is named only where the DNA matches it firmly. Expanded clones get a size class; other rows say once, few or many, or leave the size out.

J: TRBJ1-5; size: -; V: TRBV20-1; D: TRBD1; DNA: TGCAGTGCTAGTTCAGGGACAGCTTTCCCCAATCAGCCCCAGCATTTT; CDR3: CSASSGTAFPNQPQHF
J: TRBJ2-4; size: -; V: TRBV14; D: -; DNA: TGTGCCAGCAGCCCCCGGGGTAGCCAAAACATTCAGTACTTC; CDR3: CASSPRGSQNIQYF
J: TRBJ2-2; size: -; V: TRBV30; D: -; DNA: TGTGCCTGGAGTGTCAACGGGGAGCTGTTTTTT; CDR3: CAWSVNGELFF
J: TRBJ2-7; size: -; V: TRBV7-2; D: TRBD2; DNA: TGTGCCAGCAGCTCGCGGGAGATGGGCTACGAGCAGTACTTC; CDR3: CASSSREMGYEQYF
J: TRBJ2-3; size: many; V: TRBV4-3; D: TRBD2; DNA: TGCGCCAGCAGCCGGGAGGGACTAGCGGGAAGTGGGGATACGCAGTATTTT; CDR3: CASSREGLAGSGDTQYF
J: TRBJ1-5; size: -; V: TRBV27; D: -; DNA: TGTGCCAGCAGTTTATTCAGGGTTGGTCAGCCCCAGCATTTT; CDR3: CASSLFRVGQPQHF
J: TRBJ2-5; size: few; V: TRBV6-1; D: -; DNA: TGTGCCAGCACCCTAGGAGGGGGCGGCCAAGAGACCCAGTACTTC; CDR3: CASTLGGGGQETQYF
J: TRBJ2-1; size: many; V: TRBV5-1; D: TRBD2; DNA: TGCGCCAGCAGCTTGAGACCTCCTAGCGGGAGTGAGTTCTTC; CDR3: CASSLRPPSGSEFF
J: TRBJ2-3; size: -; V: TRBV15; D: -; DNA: TGTGCCACTCAGGGCCTATTCCAAGGGGATACGCAGTATTTT; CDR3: CATQGLFQGDTQYF
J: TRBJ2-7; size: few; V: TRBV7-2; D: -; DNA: TGTGCCAGCAGCTCTAGATCCGGGACACTTTACGAGCAGTACTTC; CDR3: CASSSRSGTLYEQYF
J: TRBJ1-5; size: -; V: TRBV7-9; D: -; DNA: TGTGCCAGCAGCTGGATCCAGATGACAGACGATCAGCCCCAGCATTTT; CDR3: CASSWIQMTDDQPQHF
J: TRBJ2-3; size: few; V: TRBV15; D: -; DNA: TGTGCCACCAGCAGAGATGGTCAGGGCACAGATACGCAGTATTTT; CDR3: CATSRDGQGTDTQYF
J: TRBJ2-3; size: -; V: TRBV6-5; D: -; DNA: TGTGCCAGCAGTTTTGGGCTGCGAGGTACGCAGTATTTT; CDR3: CASSFGLRGTQYF
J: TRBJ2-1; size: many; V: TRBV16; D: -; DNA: TGTGCCAGCAGCCAATGGAGTAATGAGCAGTTCTTC; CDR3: CASSQWSNEQFF
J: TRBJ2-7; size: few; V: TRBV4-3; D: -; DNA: TGCGCCAGCAGCCAAGTGTCGGGCACTCCAGAGCAGTACTTC; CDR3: CASSQVSGTPEQYF
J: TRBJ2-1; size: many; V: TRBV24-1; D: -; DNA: TGTGCCACCGGGGCGAAAAGCTGGAATGAGCAGTTCTTC; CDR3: CATGAKSWNEQFF
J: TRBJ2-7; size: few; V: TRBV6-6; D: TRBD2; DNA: TGTGCCAGCAGTTACCCCGCTAGCGGTTCCTACGAGCAGTACTTC; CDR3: CASSYPASGSYEQYF
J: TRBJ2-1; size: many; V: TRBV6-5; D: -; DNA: TGTGCCAGCAGTACACCATATTACTCCTACAATGAGCAGTTCTTC; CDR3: CASSTPYYSYNEQFF
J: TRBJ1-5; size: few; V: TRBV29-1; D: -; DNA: TGCAGCGCCGGGGACGGGGGGCTCGGGCAGCCCCAGCATTTT; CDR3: CSAGDGGLGQPQHF
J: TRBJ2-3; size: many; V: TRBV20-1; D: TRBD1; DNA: TGCAGTGCTCCCAGGGACAGGGGAGTTAGTACGCAGTATTTT; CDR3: CSAPRDRGVSTQYF
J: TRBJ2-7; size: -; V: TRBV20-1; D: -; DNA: TGCAGTGCTAGATTGACCGGGCACGAGCAGTACTTC; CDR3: CSARLTGHEQYF
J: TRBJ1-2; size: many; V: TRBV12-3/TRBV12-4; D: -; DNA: TGTGCCAGCAGTCATGGGACGGCCAACTATGGCTACACCTTC; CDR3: CASSHGTANYGYTF
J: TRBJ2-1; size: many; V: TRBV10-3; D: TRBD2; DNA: TGTGCCGCCCGGGTAGCGGGAAGGAATGAGCAGTTCTTC; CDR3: CAARVAGRNEQFF
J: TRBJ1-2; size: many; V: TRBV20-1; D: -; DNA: TGCAGTGCTAGGGTAGAGGGAAACTATGGCTACACCTTC; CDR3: CSARVEGNYGYTF
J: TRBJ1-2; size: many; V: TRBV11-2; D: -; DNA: TGTGCCAGCAGCTTAGAGTATGGCTACACCTTC; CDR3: CASSLEYGYTF
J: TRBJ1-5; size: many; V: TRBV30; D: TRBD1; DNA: TGTGCCTGGAGCAGGGGGAGCAATCAGCCCCAGCATTTT; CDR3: CAWSRGSNQPQHF
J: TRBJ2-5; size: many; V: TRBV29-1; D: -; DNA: TGCAGCGTTACCGGGACAATAGTCGAGACCCAGTACTTC; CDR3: CSVTGTIVETQYF
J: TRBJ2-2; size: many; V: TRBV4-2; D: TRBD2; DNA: TGTGCCAGCAGCCAAGGGGCCACTAGCGGAGACACCGGGGAGCTGTTTTTT; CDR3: CASSQGATSGDTGELFF
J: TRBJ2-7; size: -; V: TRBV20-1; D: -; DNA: TGCAGTGCTAGAGACCCGAGGGGCGGTTACTACGAGCAGTACTTC; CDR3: CSARDPRGGYYEQYF
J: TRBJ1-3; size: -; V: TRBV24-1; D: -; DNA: TGTGCCACCAGTTTCGTATATCCCTGCTCTGGAAACACCATATATTTT; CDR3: CATSFVYPCSGNTIYF